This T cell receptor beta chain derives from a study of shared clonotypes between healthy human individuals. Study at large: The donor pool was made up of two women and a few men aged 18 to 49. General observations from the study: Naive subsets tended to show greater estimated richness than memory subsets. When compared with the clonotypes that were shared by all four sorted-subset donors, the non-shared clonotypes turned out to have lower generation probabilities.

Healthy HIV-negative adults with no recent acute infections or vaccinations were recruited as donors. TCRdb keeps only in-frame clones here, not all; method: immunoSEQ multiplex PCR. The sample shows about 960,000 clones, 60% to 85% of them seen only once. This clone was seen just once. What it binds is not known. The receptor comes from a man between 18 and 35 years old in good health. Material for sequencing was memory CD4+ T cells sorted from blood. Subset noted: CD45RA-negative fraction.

CDR3 DNA sequence: TGTGCCAGCAGCCTTAGGGCTCTCTCGGGGGCGAACACTGAAGCTTTCTTT. It encodes CASSLRALSGANTEAFF. The rearrangement joins TRBV7-9 to TRBJ1-1, with a tentative D call TRBD1 (6 bases). The germline CDR1 and CDR2 sequences are SEHNR and FQNEAQ (reference sequence). CDR3 length equals 17 residues. V was trimmed by 5 bases and J by 1 base, leaving 20 bases between them.